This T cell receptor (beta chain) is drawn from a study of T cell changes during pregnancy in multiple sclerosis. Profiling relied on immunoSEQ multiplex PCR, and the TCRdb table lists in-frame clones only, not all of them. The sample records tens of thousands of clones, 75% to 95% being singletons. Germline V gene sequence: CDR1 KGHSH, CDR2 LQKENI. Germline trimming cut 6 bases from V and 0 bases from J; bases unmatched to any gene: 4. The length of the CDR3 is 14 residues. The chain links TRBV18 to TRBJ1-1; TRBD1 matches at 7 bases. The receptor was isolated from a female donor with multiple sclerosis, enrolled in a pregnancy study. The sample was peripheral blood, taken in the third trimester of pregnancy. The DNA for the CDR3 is TGTGCCAGCTCCAGGGACAGCCTGAACACTGAAGCTTTCTTT. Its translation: CASSRDSLNTEAFF.